The present T cell receptor beta chain was sequenced within a study of blood T cell repertoires in COVID-19. In the study overall: Samples taken during acute and convalescent COVID-19 were collected in the United States, Italy and Spain. Sources were T cells, B-cell-depleted T cells, or PBMCs; the material itself was cDNA or gDNA.

The CDR3 totals 15 residues. Germline values: CDR1 GTSNPN, CDR2 SVGIG (reference sequence). Trimming took 0 bases from V and 6 from J, leaving 18 bases between them. Original methodology: Nucleated cell number was recorded as an estimate derived from reference gene primer amplification. Measured with immunoSEQ multiplex PCR; TCRdb has only the in-frame clones, and not every one. Clonal size and the V and J genes are those of that table, whereas D and trimming came from the DNA. This table holds about 130,000 clones, around 86% found once. This receptor was taken from a woman in her fifties or sixties who had recovered from COVID-19. The source material was peripheral blood. The chain links TRBV30 to TRBJ2-7; D possibly corresponds to TRBD2 (6 bases). The CDR3 loop is CAWSVLGGMSTEQYF. As DNA, the CDR3 is TGTGCCTGGAGTGTACTCGGGGGAATGTCCACCGAGCAGTACTTC.